These T cell receptor beta chains were read from a single sample in a study of radiotherapy plus CTLA-4 blockade in lung cancer. The repertoire was sequenced with immunoSEQ multiplex PCR; TCRdb's copy has only in-frame clones and lacks some. The sample lists roughly 100,000 clones, roughly 80% occurring once. The sequencing used peripheral blood, collected from a patient treated with radiotherapy plus ipilimumab. The origin of the receptors is a human donor with non-small cell lung cancer that progressed on radiotherapy plus ipilimumab. Both conserved end residues are part of each CDR3. Fields, in order: clone size, D gene, J gene, V gene, CDR3 protein, CDR3 DNA. The D gene is left open where the match is weak. A row's size may be missing; if present it is once, few, many or a size class.

clone_size: .; d_call: TRBD2; j_call: TRBJ2-1; v_call: TRBV10-2; cdr3_aa: CASSFGASGSKNEQFF; cdr3_nt: TGCGCCAGCAGCTTCGGGGCTAGCGGGAGTAAAAATGAGCAGTTCTTC
clone_size: .; d_call: .; j_call: TRBJ1-3; v_call: TRBV30; cdr3_aa: CAWSSGGPGNTIYF; cdr3_nt: TGTGCCTGGAGCTCCGGGGGGCCTGGAAACACCATATATTTT
clone_size: .; d_call: .; j_call: TRBJ2-1; v_call: TRBV6-1; cdr3_aa: CASSEAPGLGNEQFF; cdr3_nt: TGTGCCAGCAGTGAAGCGCCTGGGCTCGGTAATGAGCAGTTCTTC
clone_size: .; d_call: .; j_call: TRBJ1-5; v_call: TRBV6-5; cdr3_aa: CASSYGGGQPQHF; cdr3_nt: TGTGCCAGCAGTTACGGGGGAGGGCAGCCCCAGCATTTT
clone_size: .; d_call: TRBD2; j_call: TRBJ2-1; v_call: TRBV19; cdr3_aa: CASSIWLAGFSYNEQFF; cdr3_nt: TGTGCCAGTAGTATCTGGCTAGCGGGCTTCTCCTACAATGAGCAGTTCTTC
clone_size: .; d_call: .; j_call: TRBJ1-2; v_call: TRBV11-2; cdr3_aa: CASSRAGITNYGYTF; cdr3_nt: TGTGCCAGCAGTCGTGCAGGGATAACTAACTATGGCTACACCTTC
clone_size: .; d_call: TRBD2; j_call: TRBJ2-5; v_call: TRBV27; cdr3_aa: CASRPGLAGGYQETQYF; cdr3_nt: TGTGCCAGCAGGCCGGGACTAGCGGGGGGGTACCAAGAGACCCAGTACTTC
clone_size: few; d_call: .; j_call: TRBJ2-1; v_call: TRBV6-6; cdr3_aa: CASSAGTISYNEQFF; cdr3_nt: TGTGCCAGCAGTGCCGGGACCATCTCCTACAATGAGCAGTTCTTC
clone_size: .; d_call: TRBD1; j_call: TRBJ2-2; v_call: TRBV2; cdr3_aa: CASSDGTGLDTGELFF; cdr3_nt: TGTGCCAGCAGTGACGGGACAGGGCTTGACACCGGGGAGCTGTTTTTT
clone_size: .; d_call: .; j_call: TRBJ1-1; v_call: TRBV2; cdr3_aa: CASRPQGRATEAFF; cdr3_nt: TGTGCCAGCAGACCTCAGGGGAGGGCCACTGAAGCTTTCTTT
clone_size: .; d_call: .; j_call: TRBJ1-1; v_call: TRBV5-8; cdr3_aa: CASSLDRAWDTEAFF; cdr3_nt: TGTGCCAGCAGCTTGGACAGGGCCTGGGACACTGAAGCTTTCTTT
clone_size: .; d_call: .; j_call: TRBJ1-5; v_call: TRBV10-1; cdr3_aa: CASSRGGVDQPQHF; cdr3_nt: TGCGCCAGCAGTCGAGGGGGGGTTGATCAGCCCCAGCATTTT
clone_size: .; d_call: TRBD1; j_call: TRBJ1-4; v_call: TRBV11-1; cdr3_aa: CASSSTSTGGGKLFF; cdr3_nt: TGTGCCAGCAGCTCTACATCGACAGGGGGAGGAAAACTGTTTTTT
clone_size: .; d_call: .; j_call: TRBJ2-7; v_call: TRBV7-9; cdr3_aa: CASSFPGRPSYEQYF; cdr3_nt: TGTGCCAGCAGCTTCCCGGGGAGACCATCCTACGAGCAGTACTTC
clone_size: .; d_call: .; j_call: TRBJ2-2; v_call: TRBV9; cdr3_aa: CASSPFRSGELFF; cdr3_nt: TGTGCCAGCAGCCCTTTTCGAAGCGGGGAGCTGTTTTTT
clone_size: .; d_call: .; j_call: TRBJ1-2; v_call: TRBV28; cdr3_aa: CASSALGHSNYGYTF; cdr3_nt: TGTGCCAGCAGCGCCTTGGGGCATTCTAACTATGGCTACACCTTC
clone_size: few; d_call: TRBD1; j_call: TRBJ2-2; v_call: TRBV5-4; cdr3_aa: CASREQGARTGELFF; cdr3_nt: TGTGCCAGCAGGGAACAGGGGGCGCGGACCGGGGAGCTGTTTTTT
clone_size: .; d_call: .; j_call: TRBJ1-2; v_call: TRBV5-1; cdr3_aa: CASSSETGAYGYTF; cdr3_nt: TGCGCCAGCAGCAGTGAGACAGGCGCTTATGGCTACACCTTC
clone_size: .; d_call: .; j_call: TRBJ2-2; v_call: TRBV6-6; cdr3_aa: CASSYDINTGELFF; cdr3_nt: TGTGCCAGCAGTTATGACATAAACACCGGGGAGCTGTTTTTT
clone_size: .; d_call: .; j_call: TRBJ1-2; v_call: TRBV19; cdr3_aa: CASSITVRQRDGYTF; cdr3_nt: TGTGCCAGTAGTATAACTGTCCGCCAAAGGGATGGCTACACCTTC
clone_size: .; d_call: .; j_call: TRBJ2-7; v_call: TRBV9; cdr3_aa: CASSVANGPYEQYF; cdr3_nt: TGTGCCAGCAGCGTAGCTAACGGACCCTACGAGCAGTACTTC
clone_size: .; d_call: .; j_call: TRBJ2-3; v_call: TRBV29-1; cdr3_aa: CSAGDFRPDTQYF; cdr3_nt: TGCAGCGCCGGGGATTTTAGGCCAGATACGCAGTATTTT
clone_size: .; d_call: TRBD2; j_call: TRBJ2-2; v_call: TRBV4-1; cdr3_aa: CASSQDPAGGYTGELFF; cdr3_nt: TGCGCCAGCAGCCAAGATCCGGCGGGAGGGTACACCGGGGAGCTGTTTTTT
clone_size: .; d_call: .; j_call: TRBJ1-1; v_call: TRBV6-5; cdr3_aa: CASSRLRGGTEAFF; cdr3_nt: TGTGCCAGCAGCCGCCTAAGGGGGGGCACTGAAGCTTTCTTT
clone_size: .; d_call: .; j_call: TRBJ1-2; v_call: TRBV4-1; cdr3_aa: CASKRRGDYGYTF; cdr3_nt: TGCGCCAGCAAACGAAGGGGTGACTATGGCTACACCTTC
clone_size: .; d_call: .; j_call: TRBJ2-4; v_call: TRBV5-6; cdr3_aa: CASSSTLGIAKNIQYF; cdr3_nt: TGTGCCAGCAGCTCAACACTGGGTATAGCCAAAAACATTCAGTACTTC
clone_size: few; d_call: .; j_call: TRBJ1-2; v_call: TRBV5-1; cdr3_aa: CASSWGVDGYTF; cdr3_nt: TGCGCCAGCAGCTGGGGGGTGGATGGCTACACCTTC
clone_size: .; d_call: TRBD2; j_call: TRBJ2-5; v_call: TRBV30; cdr3_aa: CAGRLAGAETQYF; cdr3_nt: TGTGCGGGGAGACTAGCGGGAGCTGAGACCCAGTACTTC
clone_size: .; d_call: .; j_call: TRBJ2-5; v_call: TRBV5-1; cdr3_aa: CASTRVAAKETQYF; cdr3_nt: TGCGCCAGCACCCGCGTGGCGGCCAAAGAGACCCAGTACTTC
clone_size: .; d_call: .; j_call: TRBJ2-2; v_call: TRBV7-6; cdr3_aa: CASSPLGAGELFF; cdr3_nt: TGTGCCAGCAGCCCCCTAGGGGCCGGGGAGCTGTTTTTT
clone_size: .; d_call: .; j_call: TRBJ2-1; v_call: TRBV30; cdr3_aa: CAWNGGTPYNEQFF; cdr3_nt: TGTGCCTGGAACGGCGGAACCCCCTACAATGAGCAGTTCTTC
clone_size: .; d_call: .; j_call: TRBJ1-2; v_call: TRBV29-1; cdr3_aa: CSVEDRRTYGYTF; cdr3_nt: TGCAGCGTTGAAGACCGGCGAACCTATGGCTACACCTTC
clone_size: .; d_call: TRBD2; j_call: TRBJ2-5; v_call: TRBV27; cdr3_aa: CASSASTSGETQYF; cdr3_nt: TGTGCCAGCAGTGCCTCAACTAGCGGAGAGACCCAGTACTTC
clone_size: once; d_call: .; j_call: TRBJ2-2; v_call: TRBV19; cdr3_aa: CASRQSSPRNTGELFF; cdr3_nt: TGTGCCAGTAGACAGTCATCACCTAGGAACACCGGGGAGCTGTTTTTT
clone_size: .; d_call: TRBD1; j_call: TRBJ1-1; v_call: TRBV28; cdr3_aa: CASSFTLGTANTEAFF; cdr3_nt: TGTGCCAGCAGTTTTACCCTCGGGACAGCGAACACTGAAGCTTTCTTT
clone_size: .; d_call: TRBD1; j_call: TRBJ2-4; v_call: TRBV6-1; cdr3_aa: CASSEGLTGWAKNIQYF; cdr3_nt: TGTGCCAGCAGTGAAGGGCTGACAGGGTGGGCCAAAAACATTCAGTACTTC
clone_size: .; d_call: .; j_call: TRBJ1-5; v_call: TRBV2; cdr3_aa: CASSEYQYSNQPQHF; cdr3_nt: TGTGCCAGCAGTGAATATCAGTATAGCAATCAGCCCCAGCATTTT
clone_size: .; d_call: .; j_call: TRBJ1-4; v_call: TRBV28; cdr3_aa: CATGTTTNEKLFF; cdr3_nt: TGTGCCACCGGGACGACAACTAATGAAAAACTGTTTTTT
clone_size: .; d_call: .; j_call: TRBJ1-1; v_call: TRBV6-5; cdr3_aa: CASSYSKGGIAFF; cdr3_nt: TGTGCCAGCAGTTACTCGAAGGGAGGGATCGCTTTCTTT
clone_size: .; d_call: .; j_call: TRBJ1-4; v_call: TRBV18; cdr3_aa: CASSPPSNNEKLFF; cdr3_nt: TGTGCCAGCTCACCACCAAGTAATAATGAAAAACTGTTTTTT
clone_size: .; d_call: .; j_call: TRBJ1-2; v_call: TRBV4-2; cdr3_aa: CASSQDRGRAYTF; cdr3_nt: TGTGCCAGCAGCCAAGATCGGGGGAGGGCGTACACCTTC
clone_size: .; d_call: .; j_call: TRBJ1-5; v_call: TRBV28; cdr3_aa: CASSPLDTTGPQHF; cdr3_nt: TGTGCCAGCAGCCCTCTGGACACCACGGGCCCCCAGCATTTT
clone_size: .; d_call: .; j_call: TRBJ2-1; v_call: TRBV5-4; cdr3_aa: CASRPQGVDEQFF; cdr3_nt: TGTGCCAGCAGACCACAGGGAGTTGATGAGCAGTTCTTC